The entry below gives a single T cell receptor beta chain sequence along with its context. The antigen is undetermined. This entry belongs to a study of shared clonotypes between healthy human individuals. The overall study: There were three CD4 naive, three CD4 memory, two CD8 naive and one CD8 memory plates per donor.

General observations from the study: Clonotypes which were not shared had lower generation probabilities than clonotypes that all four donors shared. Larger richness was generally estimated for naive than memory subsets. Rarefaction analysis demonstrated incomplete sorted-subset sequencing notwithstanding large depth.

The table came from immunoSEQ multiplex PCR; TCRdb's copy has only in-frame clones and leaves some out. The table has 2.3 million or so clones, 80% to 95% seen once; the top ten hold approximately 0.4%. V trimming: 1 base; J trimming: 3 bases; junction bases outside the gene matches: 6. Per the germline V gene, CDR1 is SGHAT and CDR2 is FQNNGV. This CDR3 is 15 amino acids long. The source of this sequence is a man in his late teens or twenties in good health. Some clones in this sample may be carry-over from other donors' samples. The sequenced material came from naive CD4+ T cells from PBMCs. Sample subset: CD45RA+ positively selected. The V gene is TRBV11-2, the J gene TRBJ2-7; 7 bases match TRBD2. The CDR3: CASSLGGGYGYEQYF. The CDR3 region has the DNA TGTGCCAGCAGCTTAGGGGGGGGATATGGCTACGAGCAGTACTTC.